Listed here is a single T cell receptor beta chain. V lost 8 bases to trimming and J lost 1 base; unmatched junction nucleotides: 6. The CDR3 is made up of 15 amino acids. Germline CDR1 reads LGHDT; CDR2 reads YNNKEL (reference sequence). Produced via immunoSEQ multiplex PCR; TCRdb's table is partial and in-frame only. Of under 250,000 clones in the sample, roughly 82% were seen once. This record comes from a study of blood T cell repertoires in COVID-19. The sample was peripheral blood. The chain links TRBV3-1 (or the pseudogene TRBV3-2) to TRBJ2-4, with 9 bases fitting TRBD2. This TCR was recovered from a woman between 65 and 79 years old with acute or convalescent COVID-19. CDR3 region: CASRRGGAAKNIQYF. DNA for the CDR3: TGTGCCAGCCGACGCGGGGGGGCCGCCAAAAACATTCAGTACTTC.